This T cell receptor beta chain was captured by sequencing in a study of cytomegalovirus exposure and HLA in healthy donors. Germline V gene data show CDR1 as SGHRS and CDR2 as YFSETQ. The CDR3 has 14 amino acids. Trimming pared 2 bases from V and 1 base from J, leaving 10 bases between. Repertoires were generated with immunoSEQ multiplex PCR, while TCRdb's copy carries only in-frame clones and drops some. The data hold 250,000 to 300,000 clones, with 90% observed a single time. V usage is TRBV5-1 and J usage is TRBJ2-7; no clear D gene. The sequence came from a woman aged 18-35 years in good health and CMV-seronegative. Sequenced sample: PBMCs. CDR3 region: CASSFLPGSYEQYV. The CDR3 DNA reads TGCGCCAGCAGCTTCTTGCCAGGTTCCTACGAGCAGTACGTC.